This T cell receptor (beta chain) was sequenced for a study of T cell clonality in common variable immunodeficiency. Most patients and controls had Caucasian heritage. General observations from the study: Patient heterogeneity in the CVID cohort limited correlations between repertoire features and clinical complications. Reportedly, TCR beta sequences from common variable immunodeficiency showed fewer deletions and N-nucleotide insertions.

This clone was counted many times. No antigen is known for it. The DNA ends 3 residues before the CDR3 does, and the rest of the CDR3 is filled in from the germline J gene. Clones were read by immunoSEQ multiplex PCR, and TCRdb kept only the in-frame ones, dropping some. The sample counts approximately 34,000 clones, none seen once; the ten largest own approximately 3.6%. The V end was cut by 4 bases, the J end by 6 bases, with 11 bases between. The CDR3 extends over 13 amino acids. Germline loops: CDR1 SGHDT, CDR2 YYEEEE. The origin of this receptor is a person between 18 and 75 years old in good health. What was sequenced was peripheral blood mononuclear cells. The V call is TRBV5-6, the J call TRBJ1-3, with D unclear. The CDR3: CASSPLSANTIYF. Incomplete CDR3 DNA: TGTGCCAGCAGCCCACTATCCGCAAACACC.